Sequencing of this T cell receptor (beta chain) was carried out in a study of blood T cell repertoires in COVID-19. Original analysis: Estimated nucleated cell counts came from reference gene primer amplification. Generated by immunoSEQ multiplex PCR, the TCRdb table keeps only in-frame clones and is missing some. V and J calls and clone size are those listed in that table; D and trimming were worked out from the DNA. The profile shows about 110,000 clones, 90% of them singletons. Per germline, CDR1 LGHDT and CDR2 YNNKEL (reference sequence). V was clipped by 2 bases and J by 11 bases; unmatched bases: 10. The CDR3 has 14 residues.

The clonotype originates from a human donor in a cohort sampled during active COVID-19. The chain joins TRBV3-1 (or the pseudogene TRBV3-2) to TRBJ2-3, with TRBD1 identical over 7 bases. Sequenced material: peripheral blood. The CDR3 loop reads CASSQPSRGLQQYF. DNA for the CDR3: TGTGCCAGCAGCCAACCAAGTAGGGGGCTCCAGCAGTATTTT.